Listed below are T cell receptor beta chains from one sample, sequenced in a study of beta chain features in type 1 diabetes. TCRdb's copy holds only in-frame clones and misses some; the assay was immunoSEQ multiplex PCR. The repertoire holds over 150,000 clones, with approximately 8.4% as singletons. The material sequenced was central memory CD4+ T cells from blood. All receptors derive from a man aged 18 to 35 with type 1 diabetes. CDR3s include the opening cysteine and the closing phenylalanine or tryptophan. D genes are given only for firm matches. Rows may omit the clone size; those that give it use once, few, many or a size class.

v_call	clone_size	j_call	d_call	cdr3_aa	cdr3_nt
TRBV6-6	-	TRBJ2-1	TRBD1	CASSYGTGTGNFF	TGTGCCAGCAGTTACGGGACTGGGACAGGGAACTTCTTC
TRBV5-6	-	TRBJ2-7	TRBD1	CASSLGGQGYEQYF	TGTGCCAGCAGCTTGGGAGGACAGGGCTACGAGCAGTACTTC
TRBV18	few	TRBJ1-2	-	CASSPIGHPNYGYTF	TGTGCCAGCTCACCCATTGGACATCCGAACTATGGCTACACCTTC
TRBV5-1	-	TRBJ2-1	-	CASSLGLINEQFF	TGCGCCAGCAGCTTGGGTCTAATCAATGAGCAGTTCTTC
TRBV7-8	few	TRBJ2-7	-	CASSLEAGSPYEQYF	TGTGCCAGCAGCTTAGAGGCGGGATCTCCGTACGAGCAGTACTTC
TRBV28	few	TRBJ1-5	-	CASTSGSQPQHF	TGTGCCAGCACCTCAGGATCTCAGCCCCAGCATTTT
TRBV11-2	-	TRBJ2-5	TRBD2	CASSLEPKAGAGTQYF	TGTGCCAGCAGCTTAGAACCAAAAGCGGGAGCGGGGACCCAGTACTTC
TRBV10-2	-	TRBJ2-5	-	CASSERGRETQYF	TGCGCCAGCAGTGAGCGGGGTAGAGAGACCCAGTACTTC
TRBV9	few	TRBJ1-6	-	CASSVEAAQNSPLHF	TGTGCCAGCAGCGTAGAGGCGGCCCAGAATTCACCCCTCCACTTT
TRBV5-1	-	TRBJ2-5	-	CASSPAGGQETQYF	TGCGCCAGCAGCCCGGCCGGGGGACAAGAGACCCAGTACTTC
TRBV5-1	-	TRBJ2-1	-	CASSHGRDKTYNEQFF	TGCGCCAGCAGCCATGGCCGGGACAAGACCTACAATGAGCAGTTCTTC
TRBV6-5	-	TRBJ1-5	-	CASSYSTRGNQPQHF	TGTGCCAGCAGTTACTCCACACGGGGGAATCAGCCCCAGCATTTT
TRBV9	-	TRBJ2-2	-	CASSAQVANTGELFF	TGTGCCAGCAGCGCACAGGTGGCGAACACCGGGGAGCTGTTTTTT
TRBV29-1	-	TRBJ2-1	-	CSVRPAGYEQFF	TGCAGCGTCCGCCCAGCGGGTTATGAGCAGTTCTTC
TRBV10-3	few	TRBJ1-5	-	CAISRDKYSNQPQHF	TGTGCCATCAGTCGGGACAAATATAGCAATCAGCCCCAGCATTTT
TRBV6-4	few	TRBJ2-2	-	CASSDRIDTGELFF	TGTGCCAGCAGTGATAGAATCGACACCGGGGAGCTGTTTTTT
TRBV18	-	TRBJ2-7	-	CASSVSDGSAYEQYF	TGTGCCAGCTCAGTTTCCGACGGGAGCGCCTACGAGCAGTACTTC
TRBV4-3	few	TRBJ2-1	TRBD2	CASSHPRGGGPYNEQFF	TGCGCCAGCAGCCACCCTCGTGGCGGGGGACCCTACAATGAGCAGTTCTTC
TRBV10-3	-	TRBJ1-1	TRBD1	CAAGQVGNTEAFF	TGTGCCGCGGGACAGGTGGGGAACACTGAAGCTTTCTTT
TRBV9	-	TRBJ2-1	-	CASSARSDGDNEQFF	TGTGCCAGCAGCGCCCGTTCCGACGGAGACAATGAGCAGTTCTTC
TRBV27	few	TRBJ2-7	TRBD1	CASSRRDRSEQYF	TGTGCCAGCAGTCGACGGGACAGAAGCGAGCAGTACTTC
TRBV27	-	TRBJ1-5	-	CASGTMTGLWNQPQHF	TGTGCCAGCGGGACAATGACAGGTCTTTGGAATCAGCCCCAGCATTTT
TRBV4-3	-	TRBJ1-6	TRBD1	CASSRWMTGALSPLHF	TGCGCCAGCAGCCGATGGATGACAGGGGCCCTCTCACCCCTCCACTTT
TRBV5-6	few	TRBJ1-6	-	CASSRQGGDWNLHF	TGTGCCAGCAGCCGGCAGGGCGGGGACTGGAACCTCCACTTT